Presented here are 4 T cell receptor beta chains from one specimen sequenced in a study of blood T cells in healthy people across ages (dated by TCRdb to about 2015). The method behind the library was 5' RACE. The sequencing machine was an Illumina HiSeq 2500. A second PCR of 7 to 11 cycles was performed with a sample-barcoded 5' primer and a J-beta primer mix. In TCRdb, the public reads were trimmed at Q25 with fastp and aligned with MiXCR, with productive beta chains retained. A single entry per CDR3 protein holds the most common genes and DNA from its merged rows. This sample has roughly 650,000 distinct CDR3 sequences in its table, and roughly 32% of those were observed once. 15% of the sample goes to the ten largest clones. Sequencing input: blood. Receptors were obtained from an elderly woman in good health. Donor details come from another sample of the same person, matched by shared clones.

This clonotype was seen ten or more times. The chain carries TRBV30 and TRBJ1-6; D is unresolved. The germline V gene encodes CDR1 GTSNPN and CDR2 SVGIG (reference sequence). Trimming cost V 0 bases and J 8 bases, with 5 bases left between them. CDR3 length equals 12 residues. CDR3 sequence (DNA): TGTGCCTGGAGTGTATCTGATTCACCCCTCCACTTT. Its translation: CAWSVSDSPLHF.

This clonotype was picked up a small number of times. The V and J genes are TRBV2 and TRBJ2-6; maybe TRBD2 (5 bases). Trimming took off 7 bases at V and 4 bases at J, with 14 bases between the two ends. This CDR3 region has 15 residues. In germline, CDR1 is SNHLY, CDR2 FYNNEI. The CDR3 nucleotides are TGTGCCAGCACCCCGGACTCGTGGGGGGCCAACGTCCTGACTTTC. As protein: CASTPDSWGANVLTF. The whole variable domain, filled in from reference TRBV2 and TRBJ2-6, reads EPEVTQTPSHQVTQMGQEVILRCVPISNHLYFYWYRQILGQKVEFLVSFYNNEISEKSEIFDDQFSVERPDGSNFTLKIRSTKLEDSAMYFCASTPDSWGANVLTFGAGSRLTVL.

This clonotype was recorded many times. The chain links TRBV7-3 to TRBJ1-1; no reliable D call. From germline, CDR1 is SGHTA and CDR2 FQGTGA. With 0 bases removed from V and 4 bases from J, the gap between germline ends came to 6 bases. The CDR3 has 13 amino acids. CDR3 region: CASSLTGITEAFF. CDR3 DNA: TGTGCCAGCAGCTTAACGGGGATCACTGAAGCTTTCTTT.

Details on this clonotype: A read error is possible here, since a much larger clone lies one base away. The CDR3 protein is CRASRGSEQYF. CDR3 coding DNA: TGCAGGGCCAGCAGGGGGAGCGAGCAGTACTTC. The gene calls are TRBV20-1 and TRBJ2-5; TRBD1 agrees at 7 bases. The end of the DNA aligns better with TRBJ2-7, so the J call may be wrong. The CDR3 is 11 amino acids. In germline, CDR1 is DFQATT, CDR2 SNEGSKA (reference sequence).